Listed here are 14 T cell receptor beta chains from one sample, sequenced in a study of cytomegalovirus exposure and HLA in healthy donors. The PCR employed 60 Vbeta primers together with 13 Jbeta primers. Sequencing used immunoSEQ multiplex PCR; TCRdb keeps in-frame clones, though not all of them. The sample data list some 120,000 clones. Material: PBMCs. The receptor set was obtained from a man aged 25 to 45 in good health and CMV-seronegative.

The V gene is TRBV4-1, the J gene TRBJ1-5; D remains unclear. Germline CDR1 and CDR2: MGHRA and YSYEKL. V gave up 1 base and J gave up 1 base, with 8 bases separating them. The CDR3 is 15 residues long. This chain's CDR3 is CASSQAASSNQPQHF. CDR3 DNA: TGCGCCAGCAGCCAAGCAGCGAGCAGCAATCAGCCCCAGCATTTT.

V is TRBV29-1 and J is TRBJ1-2; D ambiguous. Germline V gives CDR1 SQVTM, CDR2 ANQGSEA. The CDR3 length is 12 residues. Trimming removed 3 bases from V and 8 bases from J, with 13 bases in between. The CDR3 DNA reads as TGCAGCGTTGATCCCCGGGGTCGCGGCTACACCTTC. It is translated as CSVDPRGRGYTF.

This rearrangement joins TRBV5-6 to TRBJ1-1; D is possibly TRBD1 (6 bases). Germline assignment: CDR1 SGHDT and CDR2 YYEEEE. This CDR3 spans 12 amino acids. Deletions cut 3 bases from V and 7 bases from J, with 10 bases between. CDR3 sequence reads: CASSYEGVEAFF. The CDR3 DNA follows: TGTGCCAGCAGCTACGAGGGGGTTGAAGCTTTCTTT.

The rearrangement joins TRBV7-2 to TRBJ1-2, with 8 bases matching TRBD1. Germline values: CDR1 SGHTA, CDR2 FQGNSA. The CDR3 is 16 amino acids. V gave up 1 base and J gave up 6 bases; unmatched junction bases: 10. The CDR3 coding sequence is TGTGCCAGCAGCTTAGAGTCGTGGACAGGGAGTCATGGCTACACCTTC. It translates to CASSLESWTGSHGYTF. Together with reference TRBV7-2 and TRBJ1-2, the CDR3 gives the full variable domain: GAGVSQSPSNKVTEKGKDVELRCDPISGHTALYWYRQSLGQGLEFLIYFQGNSAPDKSGLPSDRFSAERTGGSVSTLTIQRTQQEDSAVYLCASSLESWTGSHGYTFGSGTRLTVV.

The genes are TRBV9 and TRBJ2-7; 10 nucleotides line up with TRBD1. This CDR3 is 16 amino acids long. Germline CDR1 and CDR2: SGDLS and YYNGEE. Losses at the gene ends were 4 bases for V and 4 bases for J; bases not matched to a gene: 11. The CDR3 loop reads CASSPGTGATIYEQYF. In nucleotides, the CDR3 is TGTGCCAGCAGCCCGGGGACAGGGGCCACCATTTACGAGCAGTACTTC.

The chain links TRBV7-9 to TRBJ2-1; tentative D call: TRBD2 (5 bases). The ends were cut back, 5 bases at V and 7 bases at J, with 15 bases in the middle. This CDR3 spans 14 amino acids. Germline CDR1 and CDR2: SEHNR and FQNEAQ (reference sequence). The CDR3 protein is CASSRKGEENEQFF. CDR3 sequence (DNA): TGTGCCAGCAGCCGGAAGGGAGAGGAAAATGAGCAGTTCTTC.

This chain connects TRBV29-1 to TRBJ2-5; 12 bases are a match to TRBD1. The assigned J gene may be wrong: the sequence end matches TRBJ2-7 better. Per the germline V gene, CDR1 is SQVTM and CDR2 is ANQGSEA. CDR3 size: 13 residues. CDR3 in DNA: TGCAGCGTGACGGGACAGGGGGCTTACGAGCAGTACTTC. Translated: CSVTGQGAYEQYF.

Details on this clone: The junction shows a germline mismatch at one end, possibly a read error. The V and J genes are TRBV7-7 and TRBJ2-2, with D tentatively TRBD1 (6 bases). Germline assignment: CDR1 SSHAT and CDR2 FNYEAQ (reference sequence). The CDR3 has 14 residues. The CDR3 region is CASSIQGSTGELFF. DNA of the CDR3: TGTGCTAGCAGCATCCAGGGGAGCACCGGGGAGCTGTTTTTT.

The chain joins TRBV7-9 to TRBJ1-1; 8 bases are shared with TRBD1. After removal of 5 bases from V and 7 bases from J, the junction contained 9 bases not matched to a gene. The CDR3 totals 14 residues. CDR1 and CDR2 (germline): SEHNR, FQNEAQ (reference sequence). The CDR3 DNA follows: TGTGCCAGCAGCCCCCAGGGACAGGTGAATGAAGCTTTCTTT. Translated: CASSPQGQVNEAFF.

The chain recombines TRBV5-5 with TRBJ1-5; D is undetermined. Trimming cost V 2 bases and J 6 bases, with 3 bases left between them. CDR1 SGHKS and CDR2 YYEKEE come from the germline V gene (reference sequence). The length of the CDR3 is 11 residues. The CDR3 DNA reads as TGTGCCAGCAGCTTTAGTCAGCCCCAGCATTTT. Its protein is CASSFSQPQHF.

The chain has TRBV9 and TRBJ1-2, with unresolved D. The germline V gene encodes CDR1 SGDLS and CDR2 YYNGEE. With 3 bases removed from V and 6 bases from J, the gap between germline ends came to 6 bases. The CDR3 is 11 amino acids. CDR3 bases: TGTGCCAGCAGCGGAGTGGATGGCTACACCTTC. It specifies CASSGVDGYTF.

The DNA for the CDR3 is TGTGCCAGCAGCAGGTCGAACACTGAAGCTTTCTTT. Amino acid sequence: CASSRSNTEAFF. This chain joins TRBV28 and TRBJ1-1; D remains unclear. Per germline, CDR1 MDHEN and CDR2 SYDVKM. CDR3 length equals 12 residues. V lost 6 bases and J 1 base, leaving 6 bases between the germline ends.

This sequence joins TRBV4-3 and TRBJ2-3, with TRBD2 as a possible D gene (5 bases). Trimming cost V 1 base and J 6 bases, with 14 bases left between them. This CDR3 is built from 15 residues. The germline V gene encodes CDR1 LGHNA and CDR2 YSLEER. CDR3 amino acids: CASSQVSLVADTQYF. The DNA of the CDR3 is TGCGCCAGCAGCCAAGTCTCCCTAGTAGCGGATACGCAGTATTTT.

Here the CDR3 DNA reads TGTGCCAGCAGCAGACTAGCGGGGCCCTCCTACGAGCAGTACTTC. It is translated as CASSRLAGPSYEQYF. The chain joins TRBV11-2 to TRBJ2-7, with 11 bases that match TRBD2. The CDR3 runs to 15 residues. The V gene end was trimmed by 5 bases and the J gene end by 0 bases; junction bases not matched to a gene: 3. CDR1 is SGHAT and CDR2 is FQNNGV in the germline V gene.